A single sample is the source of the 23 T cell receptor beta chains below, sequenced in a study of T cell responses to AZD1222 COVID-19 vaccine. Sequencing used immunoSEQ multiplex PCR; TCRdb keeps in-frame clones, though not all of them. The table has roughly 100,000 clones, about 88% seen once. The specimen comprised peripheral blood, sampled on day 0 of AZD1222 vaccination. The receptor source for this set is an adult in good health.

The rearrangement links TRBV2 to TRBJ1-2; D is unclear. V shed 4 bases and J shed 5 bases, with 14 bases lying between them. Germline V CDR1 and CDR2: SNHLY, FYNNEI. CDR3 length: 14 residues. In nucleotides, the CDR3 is TGTGCCAGCAGTGGGGAAGCCAGTTCATATGGCTACACCTTC. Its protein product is CASSGEASSYGYTF.

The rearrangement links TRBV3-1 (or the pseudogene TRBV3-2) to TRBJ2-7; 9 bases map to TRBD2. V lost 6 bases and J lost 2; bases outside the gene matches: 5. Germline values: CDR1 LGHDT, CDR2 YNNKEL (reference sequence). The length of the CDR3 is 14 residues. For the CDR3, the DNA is TGTGCCAGCAGGGCGACTAGCGGAGCCTACGAGCAGTACTTC. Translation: CASRATSGAYEQYF.

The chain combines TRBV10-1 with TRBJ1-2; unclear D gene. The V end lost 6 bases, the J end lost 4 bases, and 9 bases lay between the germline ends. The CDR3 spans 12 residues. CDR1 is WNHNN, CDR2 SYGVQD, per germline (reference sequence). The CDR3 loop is CASRGRAYGYTF. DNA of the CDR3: TGCGCCAGCAGAGGGAGGGCCTATGGCTACACCTTC.

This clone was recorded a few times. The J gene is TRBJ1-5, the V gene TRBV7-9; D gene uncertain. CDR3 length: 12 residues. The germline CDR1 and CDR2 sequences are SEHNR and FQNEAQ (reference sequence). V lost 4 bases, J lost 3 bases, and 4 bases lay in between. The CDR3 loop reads CASSSNNQPQHF. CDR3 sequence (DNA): TGTGCCAGCAGCTCTAACAATCAGCCCCAGCATTTT.

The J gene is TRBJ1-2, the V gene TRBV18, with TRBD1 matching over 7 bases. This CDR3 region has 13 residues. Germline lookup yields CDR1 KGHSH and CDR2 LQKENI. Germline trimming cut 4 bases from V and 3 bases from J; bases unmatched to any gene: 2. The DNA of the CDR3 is TGTGCCAGCTCACGCACAGGGGACTATGGCTACACCTTC. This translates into CASSRTGDYGYTF.

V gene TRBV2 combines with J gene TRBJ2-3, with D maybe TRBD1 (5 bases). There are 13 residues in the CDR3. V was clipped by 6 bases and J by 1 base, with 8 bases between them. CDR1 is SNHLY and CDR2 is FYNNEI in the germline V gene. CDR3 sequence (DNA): TGTGCCAGCAGGACAGCCGGCACAGATACGCAGTATTTT. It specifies CASRTAGTDTQYF. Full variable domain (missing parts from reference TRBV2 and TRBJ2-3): EPEVTQTPSHQVTQMGQEVILRCVPISNHLYFYWYRQILGQKVEFLVSFYNNEISEKSEIFDDQFSVERPDGSNFTLKIRSTKLEDSAMYFCASRTAGTDTQYFGPGTRLTVL.

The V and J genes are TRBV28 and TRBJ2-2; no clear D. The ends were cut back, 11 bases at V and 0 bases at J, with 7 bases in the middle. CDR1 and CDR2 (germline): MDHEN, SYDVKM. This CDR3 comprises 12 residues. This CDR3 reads CALTANTGELFF. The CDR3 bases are TGTGCCTTAACCGCGAACACCGGGGAGCTGTTTTTT.

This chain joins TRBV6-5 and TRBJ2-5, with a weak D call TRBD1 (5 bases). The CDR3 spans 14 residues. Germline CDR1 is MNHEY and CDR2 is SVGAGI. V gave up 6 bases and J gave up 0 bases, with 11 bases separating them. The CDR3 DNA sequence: TGTGCCAGCAGCCGACAGACGTACCAAGAGACCCAGTACTTC. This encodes CASSRQTYQETQYF.

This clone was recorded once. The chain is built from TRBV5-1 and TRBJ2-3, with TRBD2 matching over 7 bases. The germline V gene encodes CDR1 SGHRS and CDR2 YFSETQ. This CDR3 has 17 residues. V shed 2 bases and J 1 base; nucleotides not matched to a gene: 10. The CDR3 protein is CASSLEGRGRGTDTQYF. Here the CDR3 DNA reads TGCGCCAGCAGCTTAGAAGGGAGGGGACGGGGCACAGATACGCAGTATTTT.

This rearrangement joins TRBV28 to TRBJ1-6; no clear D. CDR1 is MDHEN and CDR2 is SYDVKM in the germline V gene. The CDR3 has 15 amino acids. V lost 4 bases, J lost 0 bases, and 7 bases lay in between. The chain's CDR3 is CASSSQISYNSPLHF. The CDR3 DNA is TGTGCCAGCAGTTCCCAAATCTCCTATAATTCACCCCTCCACTTT.

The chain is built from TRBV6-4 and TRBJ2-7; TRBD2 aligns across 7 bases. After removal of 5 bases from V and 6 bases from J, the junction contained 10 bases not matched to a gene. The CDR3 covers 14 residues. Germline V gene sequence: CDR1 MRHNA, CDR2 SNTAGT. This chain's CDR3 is CASSRNGEGGEQYF. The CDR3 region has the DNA TGTGCCAGCAGTCGGAACGGGGAGGGAGGCGAGCAGTACTTC.

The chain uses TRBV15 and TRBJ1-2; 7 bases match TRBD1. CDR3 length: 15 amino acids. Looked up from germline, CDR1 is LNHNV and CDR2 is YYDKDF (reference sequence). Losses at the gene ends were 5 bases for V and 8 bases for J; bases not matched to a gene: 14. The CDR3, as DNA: TGTGCCACCAGCGGTAAAAAAGACAGGGTTTACGGCTACACCTTC. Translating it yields CATSGKKDRVYGYTF.

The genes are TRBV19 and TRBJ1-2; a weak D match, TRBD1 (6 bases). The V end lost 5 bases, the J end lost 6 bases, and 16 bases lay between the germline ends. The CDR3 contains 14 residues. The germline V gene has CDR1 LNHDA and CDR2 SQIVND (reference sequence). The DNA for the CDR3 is TGTGCCAGTAGTGACAGGCAATGGGGTAATGGCTACACCTTC. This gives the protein CASSDRQWGNGYTF.

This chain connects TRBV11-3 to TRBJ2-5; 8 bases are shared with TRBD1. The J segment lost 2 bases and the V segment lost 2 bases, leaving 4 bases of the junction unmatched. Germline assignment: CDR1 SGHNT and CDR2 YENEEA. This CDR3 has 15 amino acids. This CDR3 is CASSLNTGGQETQYF. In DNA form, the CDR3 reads TGTGCCAGCAGCTTAAATACAGGGGGACAAGAGACCCAGTACTTC. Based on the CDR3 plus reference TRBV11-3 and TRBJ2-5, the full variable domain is EAGVVQSPRYKIIEKKQPVAFWCNPISGHNTLYWYLQNLGQGPELLIRYENEEAVDDSQLPKDRFSAERLKGVDSTLKIQPAELGDSAVYLCASSLNTGGQETQYFGPGTRLLVL.

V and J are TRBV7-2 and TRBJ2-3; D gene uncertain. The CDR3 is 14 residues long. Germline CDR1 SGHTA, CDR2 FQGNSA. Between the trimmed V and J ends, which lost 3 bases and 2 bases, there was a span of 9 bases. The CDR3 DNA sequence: TGTGCCAGCAGCTTTGGTCGGATCACAGATACGCAGTATTTT. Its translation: CASSFGRITDTQYF.

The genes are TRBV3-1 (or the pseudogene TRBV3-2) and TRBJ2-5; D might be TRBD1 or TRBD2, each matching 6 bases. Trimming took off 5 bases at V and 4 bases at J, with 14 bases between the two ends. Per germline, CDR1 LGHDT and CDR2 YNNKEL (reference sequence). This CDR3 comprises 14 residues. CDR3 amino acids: CASSWGRGPETQYF. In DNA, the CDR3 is TGTGCCAGCAGCTGGGGGCGGGGTCCAGAGACCCAGTACTTC.

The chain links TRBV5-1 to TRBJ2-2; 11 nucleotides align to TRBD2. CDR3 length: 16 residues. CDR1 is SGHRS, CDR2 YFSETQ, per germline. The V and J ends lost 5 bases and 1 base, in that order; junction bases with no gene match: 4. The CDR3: CASRLGTSGNTGELFF. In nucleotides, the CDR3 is TGCGCCAGCAGATTAGGGACTAGCGGGAACACCGGGGAGCTGTTTTTT.

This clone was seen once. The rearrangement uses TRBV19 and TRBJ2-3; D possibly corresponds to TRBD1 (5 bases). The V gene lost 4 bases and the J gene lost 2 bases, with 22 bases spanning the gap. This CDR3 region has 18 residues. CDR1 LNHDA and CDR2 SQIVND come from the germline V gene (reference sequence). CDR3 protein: CASSRGRQITRITDTQYF. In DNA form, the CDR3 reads TGTGCCAGTAGTAGGGGTCGACAGATCACCAGGATCACAGATACGCAGTATTTT.

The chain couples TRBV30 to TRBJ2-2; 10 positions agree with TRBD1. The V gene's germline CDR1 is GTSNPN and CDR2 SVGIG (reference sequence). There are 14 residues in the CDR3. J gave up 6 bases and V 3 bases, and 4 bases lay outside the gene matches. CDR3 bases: TGTGCCTGGAGGGGGGACAGGGGACCCGGGGAGCTGTTTTTT. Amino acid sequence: CAWRGDRGPGELFF.

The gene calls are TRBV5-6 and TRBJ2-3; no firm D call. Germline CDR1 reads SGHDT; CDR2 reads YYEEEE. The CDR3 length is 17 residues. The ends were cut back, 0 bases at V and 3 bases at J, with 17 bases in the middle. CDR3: CASSLAKMRIGTDTQYF. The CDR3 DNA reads TGTGCCAGCAGCTTGGCCAAAATGAGAATCGGTACAGATACGCAGTATTTT. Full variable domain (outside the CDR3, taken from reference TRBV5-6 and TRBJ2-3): DAGVTQSPTHLIKTRGQQVTLRCSPKSGHDTVSWYQQALGQGPQFIFQYYEEEERQRGNFPDRFSGHQFPNYSSELNVNALLLGDSALYLCASSLAKMRIGTDTQYFGPGTRLTVL.

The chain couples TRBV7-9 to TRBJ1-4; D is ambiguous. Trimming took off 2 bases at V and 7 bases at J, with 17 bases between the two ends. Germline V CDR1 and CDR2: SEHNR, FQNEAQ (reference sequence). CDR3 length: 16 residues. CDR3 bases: TGTGCCAGCAGCTTACTTCCTACACCGGGGTTTGAAAAACTGTTTTTT. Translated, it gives CASSLLPTPGFEKLFF.

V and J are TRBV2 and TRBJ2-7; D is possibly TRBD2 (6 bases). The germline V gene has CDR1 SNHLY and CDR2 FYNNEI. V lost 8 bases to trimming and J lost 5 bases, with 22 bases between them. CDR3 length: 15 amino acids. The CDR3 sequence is CASGEALGLLDEQYF. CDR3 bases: TGTGCCAGCGGGGAGGCCTTAGGGCTCCTGGACGAGCAGTACTTC.

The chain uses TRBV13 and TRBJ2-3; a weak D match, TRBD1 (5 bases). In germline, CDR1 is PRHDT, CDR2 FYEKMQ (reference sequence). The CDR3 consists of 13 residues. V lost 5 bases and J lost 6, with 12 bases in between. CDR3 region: CASSPAQGDTQYF. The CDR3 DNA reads TGTGCCAGCAGCCCCGCTCAGGGCGATACGCAGTATTTT.